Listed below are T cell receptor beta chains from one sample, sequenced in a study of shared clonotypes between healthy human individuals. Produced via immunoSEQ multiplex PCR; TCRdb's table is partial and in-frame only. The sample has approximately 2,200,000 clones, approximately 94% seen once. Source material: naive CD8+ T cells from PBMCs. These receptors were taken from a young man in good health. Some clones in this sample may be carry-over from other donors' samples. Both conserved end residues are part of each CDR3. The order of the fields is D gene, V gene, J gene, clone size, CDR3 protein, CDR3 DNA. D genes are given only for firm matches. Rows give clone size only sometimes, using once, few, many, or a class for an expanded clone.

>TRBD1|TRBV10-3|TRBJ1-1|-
CAISYDRGKTEAFF
TGTGCCATCAGTTACGACAGGGGAAAGACTGAAGCTTTCTTT
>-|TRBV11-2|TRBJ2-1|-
CASSPIRSSYNEQFF
TGTGCCAGCAGTCCAATCCGGAGCTCCTACAATGAGCAGTTCTTC
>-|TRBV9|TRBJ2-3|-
CASSVSSSRMGGTQYF
TGTGCCAGCAGCGTCAGTAGTAGTAGGATGGGGGGTACGCAGTATTTT
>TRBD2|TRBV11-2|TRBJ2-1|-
CASSPERRLAAYNEQFF
TGTGCCAGCAGCCCCGAACGACGACTAGCGGCGTACAATGAGCAGTTCTTC
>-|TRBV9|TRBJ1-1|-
CASSVAEDRGTQLGELTEAFF
TGTGCCAGCAGCGTAGCTGAGGATAGGGGCACCCAATTAGGGGAGCTTACTGAAGCTTTCTTT
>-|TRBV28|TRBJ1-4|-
CASSRGINEKLFF
TGTGCCAGCTCCCGCGGGATTAATGAAAAACTGTTTTTT
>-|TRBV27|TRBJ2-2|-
CASSSRENTGELFF
TGTGCCAGCAGTTCCAGGGAAAACACCGGGGAGCTGTTTTTT
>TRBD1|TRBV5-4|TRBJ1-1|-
CASFPGGGRPEAFF
TGTGCCAGCTTCCCAGGGGGGGGGAGGCCTGAAGCTTTCTTT
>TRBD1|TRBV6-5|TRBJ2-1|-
CASSYGDREANEQFF
TGTGCCAGCAGTTATGGGGACAGGGAAGCGAATGAGCAGTTCTTC
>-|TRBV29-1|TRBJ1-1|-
CSVVSRTSFAAFF
TGCAGCGTTGTCTCCCGAACAAGCTTTGCTGCTTTCTTT
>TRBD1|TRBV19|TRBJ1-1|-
CASSIWPGQGEAFF
TGTGCCAGTAGTATATGGCCGGGACAGGGCGAAGCTTTCTTT
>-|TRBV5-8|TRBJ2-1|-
CASSLKTEQFF
TGTGCCAGCAGCTTGAAAACCGAGCAGTTCTTC
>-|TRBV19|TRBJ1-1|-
CASSILYLVHERLNTEAFF
TGTGCCAGTAGTATCTTGTATTTAGTTCATGAACGTCTCAACACTGAAGCTTTCTTT
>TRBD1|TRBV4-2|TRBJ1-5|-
CASSQIFLGDRGRSNQPQHF
TGTGCCAGCAGCCAAATATTCCTTGGGGACAGGGGGCGAAGCAATCAGCCCCAGCATTTT
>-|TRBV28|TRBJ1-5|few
CASTRSGNNQPQHF
TGTGCCAGCACTCGGTCCGGTAACAATCAGCCCCAGCATTTT
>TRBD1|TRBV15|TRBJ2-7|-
CATSAGTGSYEQYF
TGTGCCACCAGCGCTGGGACAGGAAGCTACGAGCAGTACTTC
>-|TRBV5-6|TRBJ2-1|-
CASSGHNEQFF
TGTGCCAGCAGCGGTCACAATGAGCAGTTCTTC
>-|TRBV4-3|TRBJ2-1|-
CASSQDIPDSGYNEQFF
TGCGCCAGCAGCCAAGATATTCCAGACTCAGGGTACAATGAGCAGTTCTTC
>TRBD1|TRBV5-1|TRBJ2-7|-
CASRWGQTNSYEQYF
TGCGCCAGCCGCTGGGGACAGACGAACTCCTACGAGCAGTACTTC
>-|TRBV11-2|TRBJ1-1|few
CASSLGWPVEAFF
TGTGCCAGCAGCTTAGGTTGGCCAGTTGAAGCTTTCTTT
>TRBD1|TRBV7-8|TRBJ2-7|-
CASSLRTGIYEQYF
TGTGCCAGCAGCTTAAGGACAGGTATCTACGAGCAGTACTTC
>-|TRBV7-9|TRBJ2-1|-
CASSKREQRTVKGQFF
TGTGCCAGCAGCAAAAGGGAACAGCGGACTGTTAAAGGGCAGTTCTTC
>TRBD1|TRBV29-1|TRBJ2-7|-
CSVTGQGRDYEQYF
TGCAGCGTTACCGGACAGGGGAGGGACTACGAGCAGTACTTC
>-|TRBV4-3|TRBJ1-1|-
CASSQYGAEGNTEAFF
TGCGCCAGCAGCCAATACGGGGCGGAGGGGAACACTGAAGCTTTCTTT
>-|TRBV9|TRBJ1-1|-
CASSGDPRVTEAFF
TGTGCCAGCAGCGGGGACCCTCGGGTGACTGAAGCTTTCTTT
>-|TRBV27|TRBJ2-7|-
CASRSTVDWNEQYF
TGTGCCAGCAGATCGACGGTCGACTGGAACGAGCAGTACTTC
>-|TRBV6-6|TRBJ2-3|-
CASSRIQRGTDTQYF
TGTGCCAGCAGCCGAATCCAACGGGGCACAGATACGCAGTATTTT
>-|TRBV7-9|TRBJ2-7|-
CASSFWAKTYEQYF
TGTGCCAGCAGCTTCTGGGCCAAGACCTACGAGCAGTACTTC
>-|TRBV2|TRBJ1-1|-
CASKLGLSTEAFF
TGTGCCAGCAAGTTGGGTTTGAGCACTGAAGCTTTCTTT
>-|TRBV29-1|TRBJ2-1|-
CSVDGERLLGHEQFF
TGCAGCGTTGATGGGGAGCGGTTACTTGGCCATGAGCAGTTCTTC